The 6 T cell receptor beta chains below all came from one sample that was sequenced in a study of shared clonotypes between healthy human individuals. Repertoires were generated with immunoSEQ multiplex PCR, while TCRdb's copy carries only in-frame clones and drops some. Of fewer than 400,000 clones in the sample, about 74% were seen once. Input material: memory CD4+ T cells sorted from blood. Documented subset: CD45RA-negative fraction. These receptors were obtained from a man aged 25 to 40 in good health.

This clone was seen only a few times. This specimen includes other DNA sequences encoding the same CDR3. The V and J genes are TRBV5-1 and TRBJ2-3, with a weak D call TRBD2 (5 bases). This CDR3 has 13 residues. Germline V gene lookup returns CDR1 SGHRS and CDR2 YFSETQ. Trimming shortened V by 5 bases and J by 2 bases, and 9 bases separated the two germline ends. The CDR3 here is CASSQADTDTQYF. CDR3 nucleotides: TGCGCCAGCAGTCAAGCGGACACAGATACGCAGTATTTT.

The CDR3 DNA sequence: TGTGCCAGCAGCTCATTAGCGGGAGGGGACCAAGAGACCCAGTACTTC. As protein: CASSSLAGGDQETQYF. The gene calls are TRBV7-2 and TRBJ2-5; TRBD2 matches at 11 bases. Germline loops: CDR1 SGHTA, CDR2 FQGNSA. Losses at the gene ends were 4 bases for V and 0 bases for J; bases not matched to a gene: 4. The length of the CDR3 is 16 residues.

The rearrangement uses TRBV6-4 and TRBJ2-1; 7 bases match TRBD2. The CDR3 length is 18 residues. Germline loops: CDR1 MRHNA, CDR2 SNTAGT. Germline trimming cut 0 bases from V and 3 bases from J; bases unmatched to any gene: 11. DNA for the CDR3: TGTGCCAGCAGTGACTCAAGGAGGCGGGAGAGGAACTACAATGAGCAGTTCTTC. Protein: CASSDSRRRERNYNEQFF.

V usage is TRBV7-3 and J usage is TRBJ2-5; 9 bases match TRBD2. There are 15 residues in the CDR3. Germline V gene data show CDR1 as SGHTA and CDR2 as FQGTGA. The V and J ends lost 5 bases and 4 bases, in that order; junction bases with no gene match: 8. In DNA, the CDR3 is TGTGCCAGCAGCCCGTTAGCGGGAGTGGGAGAGACCCAGTACTTC. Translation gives CASSPLAGVGETQYF.

CDR3 DNA sequence: TGTGCCAGCAGCCAAGATTTCGCTCATAGCGGGAGGGATGGCAATGAGCAGTTCTTC. Its translation: CASSQDFAHSGRDGNEQFF. J is TRBJ2-1 and V is TRBV14; 11 nucleotides line up with TRBD2. V lost 0 bases and J lost 6; bases outside the gene matches: 13. Germline V gene data show CDR1 as SGHDN and CDR2 as FVKESK. The CDR3 has 19 amino acids.

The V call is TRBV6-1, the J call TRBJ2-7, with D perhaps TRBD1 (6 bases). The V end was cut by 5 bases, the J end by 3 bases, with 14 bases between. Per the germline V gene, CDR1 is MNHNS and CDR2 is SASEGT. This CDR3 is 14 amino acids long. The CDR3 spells CASSRDKANYEQYF. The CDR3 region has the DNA TGTGCCAGCAGTAGGGACAAGGCGAACTACGAGCAGTACTTC.